Below, 5 T cell receptor beta chains from the same sample are listed, as sequenced in a study of T cell responses to AZD1222 COVID-19 vaccine. Clones were read by immunoSEQ multiplex PCR, and TCRdb kept only the in-frame ones, dropping some. The sample lists some 150,000 clones, around 89% seen once, with around 2.1% in the top ten. Source: peripheral blood, taken on day 0 of AZD1222 vaccination. The receptor source for this set is an adult in good health.

The chain recombines TRBV19 with TRBJ1-1; 8 bases are a match to TRBD1. Germline CDR1 and CDR2: LNHDA and SQIVND (reference sequence). The CDR3 runs 15 residues. J gave up 0 bases and V 5 bases, and 5 bases lay outside the gene matches. CDR3 loop: CASSSADRVNTEAFF. Written as DNA, the CDR3 is TGTGCCAGTAGTTCGGCGGACAGGGTGAACACTGAAGCTTTCTTT.

This clone showed up just once. This chain joins TRBV11-2 and TRBJ2-7; D gene uncertain. CDR1 and CDR2 from the germline V gene are SGHAT and FQNNGV. The CDR3 is made up of 12 amino acids. V was shortened by 5 bases and J by 2 bases, with 7 bases between the two germline ends. The CDR3 protein is CASSPSAYEQYF. CDR3 bases: TGTGCCAGCAGCCCCTCGGCCTACGAGCAGTACTTC.

This clone was detected once. V and J are TRBV9 and TRBJ1-2, with D possibly matching TRBD1 (6 bases). The CDR3 contains 15 residues. V was clipped by 4 bases and J by 3 bases, with 16 bases between them. Germline lookup yields CDR1 SGDLS and CDR2 YYNGEE. CDR3 DNA sequence: TGTGCCAGCAGCAGTCTGGACAGTGCCTACTATGGCTACACCTTC. Residues: CASSSLDSAYYGYTF.

The J gene is TRBJ2-2, the V gene TRBV7-8, with a weak D call TRBD2 (5 bases). The CDR3 is 15 amino acids. The V gene lost 5 bases and the J gene lost 7 bases, with 17 bases spanning the gap. Germline CDR1 and CDR2: SGHVS and FQNEAQ. The CDR3 bases are TGTGCCAGCAGCCCCCACCCCAAAGCGGACGGGGAGCTGTTTTTT. This encodes CASSPHPKADGELFF.

The rearrangement joins TRBV23-1 to TRBJ1-5; perhaps TRBD1 as D (5 bases). TRBV23-1 belongs to the ORF category, with a function that is uncertain. There are 12 residues in the CDR3. V was clipped by 7 bases and J by 7 bases, with 11 bases between them. The CDR3 spells CASMFRGQPQHF. The CDR3 DNA reads TGCGCCAGCATGTTCCGGGGGCAGCCCCAGCATTTT.